Listed below are T cell receptor beta chains from one sample, sequenced in a study of blood T cell repertoires in COVID-19. Sequencing used immunoSEQ multiplex PCR; TCRdb keeps in-frame clones, though not all of them. The sample yields roughly 76,000 clones, 85% to 90% seen once. Specimen: peripheral blood. The receptors come from a man in his 70s with active or convalescent COVID-19. CDR3s leave out the opening cysteine and the closing phenylalanine or tryptophan.

cdr3_length,j_call,v_call,cdr3_aa
13,TRBJ1-2,TRBV10-3,AISGGQGMNYGYT
11,TRBJ1-5,TRBV29-1,SVAQGWTQPQH
12,TRBJ2-7,TRBV28,ASFQGASGYEQY
13,TRBJ1-3,TRBV6-5,ASSYKTGFGNTIY
15,TRBJ2-1,TRBV4-1,ASSPPGALAGYNEQF
12,TRBJ1-6,TRBV3-1/TRBV3-2,ASSQGDRNSPLH
15,TRBJ2-1,TRBV20-1,SASPLRSGQVVGEQF
13,TRBJ1-5,TRBV5-1,ASSPEDGFNQPQH
13,TRBJ1-2,TRBV6-1,ASSEGQVVNYGYT
11,TRBJ1-2,TRBV28,ASSLTVGLGGT
14,TRBJ2-1,TRBV9,ASSLGQGGSYNEQF
14,TRBJ2-5,TRBV5-1,ASSRRTSAYQETQY
14,TRBJ1-6,TRBV18,ASSPAGTGGNSPLH
11,TRBJ2-7,TRBV28,ASSSDNSYEQY
12,TRBJ2-5,TRBV7-9,ASSFVSGQETQY
13,TRBJ2-1,TRBV6-5,ASSTIRTSSNEQF
13,TRBJ1-2,TRBV19,ASKDSWGANYGYT
12,TRBJ2-1,TRBV9,ASSTSTHLDEQF
13,TRBJ1-4,TRBV28,ASSLTPLYNEKLF
10,TRBJ1-5,TRBV19,ASSRQYQPQH
12,TRBJ1-2,TRBV25-1,ASSLTTSFDGYT
13,TRBJ2-7,TRBV18,ASSRWTSGFNEQY
15,TRBJ2-1,TRBV4-2,ASSPSLLAGGPNEQF
11,TRBJ2-3,TRBV24-1,ATKGEGTDTQY
13,TRBJ2-3,TRBV9,ASSGGTTDTDTQY
13,TRBJ2-7,TRBV7-3,ASSPSRGLPGEQY
15,TRBJ2-6,TRBV7-9,ASSWTGSTLGANVLT
11,TRBJ1-2,TRBV2,ASTLQGRYGYT
12,TRBJ1-3,TRBV5-4,ASSLGTDRNTIY
10,TRBJ1-6,TRBV28,ASLQDNSPLH
13,TRBJ1-5,TRBV6-1,ASSEGTTSNQPQH
12,TRBJ1-2,TRBV19,ASSRTAKSLGYT
12,TRBJ2-3,TRBV30,AASGFPVRDTQY
13,TRBJ2-2,TRBV6-5,ASANQGAPTGELF
14,TRBJ2-3,TRBV19,ASSRSTGTGPDTQY
11,TRBJ1-1,TRBV30,AWSTQGGTEAF
11,TRBJ1-2,TRBV23-1,ASSQLHREGYT
13,TRBJ2-3,TRBV19,ASSRDRVYTDTQY
15,TRBJ2-1,TRBV7-3,ASSLYPGEATYNEQF
16,TRBJ1-2,TRBV18,ASSPSGGAGFKSYGYT
13,TRBJ1-5,TRBV19,ASSIYRTANQPQH
13,TRBJ2-2,TRBV15,ATSRDRVDTGELF
17,TRBJ2-3,TRBV5-4,ASSHLKILAANGTDTQY
14,TRBJ1-2,TRBV6-5,ASSYSTGTGVYGYT